This passage covers 27 T cell receptor beta chains from one sample sequenced in a study of cytotoxic CD8 clonotypes in ibrutinib-treated CLL (dated by TCRdb to the early 2020s). The sample's time point, from its label and the paper: approximately 2 years on ibrutinib. Libraries were built with the immunoSEQ multiplex PCR assay. Imported from immuneACCESS, the table was reduced by TCRdb to in-frame sequences with V and J called. These copies leave out some clones; in studies compared against another copy, an unresolved V gene accounts for under half, and the cause of the remainder is not known. The sample contains 150,000 to 200,000 clones, roughly 80% of them found a single time. About 4.3% of the sample belongs to the ten largest clones. Sequencing was performed on PBMCs, taken after 24 months of ibrutinib treatment. Every receptor here comes from a human donor with chronic lymphocytic leukemia.

In its sample, this clone was seen a few times. The chain is built from TRBV12-5 and TRBJ2-7, with D perhaps matching TRBD1 (5 bases). The CDR3 runs to 11 residues. Germline CDR1 reads LGHNT; CDR2 reads FRNRAP. V dropped 1 base and J dropped 7 bases, with 5 bases sitting between them. CDR3 sequence: CASGLGTEQYF. The DNA for the CDR3 is TGTGCTAGTGGTTTGGGGACAGAGCAGTACTTC.

This chain joins TRBV6-9 and TRBJ1-2, with D perhaps matching TRBD1 (6 bases). Germline V CDR1 and CDR2: MNHGY, SVAAGI. The CDR3 contains 12 residues. Trimming pared 9 bases from V and 6 bases from J, leaving 14 bases between. CDR3 protein: CASVSTGNGYTF. The CDR3 DNA sequence: TGTGCCAGTGTCAGTACAGGGAATGGCTACACCTTC.

The chain has TRBV7-9 and TRBJ2-1, with 9 nucleotides matching TRBD2. Germline V gene lookup returns CDR1 SEHNR and CDR2 FQNEAQ (reference sequence). The CDR3 runs 16 residues. With V trimmed by 1 base and J by 9 bases, 10 bases remained unmatched. In DNA, the CDR3 is TGTGCCAGCAGCTTAGTTCCTAGCGGGACCTCCGGTGAGCAGTTCTTC. Translation gives CASSLVPSGTSGEQFF.

V usage is TRBV7-2 and J usage is TRBJ2-1; 8 bases line up with TRBD2. Trimming at V came to 1 base and at J to 7 bases, leaving 3 bases not matched to a gene. This CDR3 spans 14 amino acids. CDR1 is SGHTA, CDR2 FQGNSA, per germline. The CDR3 DNA follows: TGTGCCAGCAGCTTAGGCGGGAGGATAAATGAGCAGTTCTTC. Translating it yields CASSLGGRINEQFF.

V gene TRBV7-8 combines with J gene TRBJ2-1, with 9 bases that match TRBD1. The germline CDR1 and CDR2 sequences are SGHVS and FQNEAQ. The J segment lost 4 bases and the V segment lost 5 bases, leaving 6 bases of the junction unmatched. This CDR3 region has 15 residues. CDR3 sequence (DNA): TGTGCCAGCAGCCGAACAGGGGGCTCTTACAATGAGCAGTTCTTC. Protein product: CASSRTGGSYNEQFF.

J is TRBJ2-7 and V is TRBV4-1; 11 nucleotides align to TRBD1. The J segment lost 3 bases and the V segment lost 4 bases, leaving 8 bases of the junction unmatched. Looked up from germline, CDR1 is MGHRA and CDR2 is YSYEKL. The CDR3 totals 16 residues. The CDR3 reads CASSRNSGTGGYEQYF. In nucleotides, the CDR3 is TGCGCCAGCAGCCGCAACTCCGGGACAGGGGGCTACGAGCAGTACTTC.

This rearrangement joins TRBV21-1 to TRBJ1-5; TRBD1 was called by the table and not checked on the DNA. TRBV21-1 is flagged as a pseudogene. This CDR3 has 13 residues. The CDR3 spells CASGAYSNQPQHF. The CDR3 DNA reads TGTGCCAGCGGGGCGTACAGCAATCAGCCCCAGCATTTT.

The rearrangement uses TRBV7-2 and TRBJ1-1; D uncertain. The V end lost 5 bases, the J end lost 2 bases, and 15 bases lay between the germline ends. This CDR3 region has 15 residues. Germline V gives CDR1 SGHTA, CDR2 FQGNSA. The CDR3 sequence: CASSLQTLGNTEAFF. In DNA, the CDR3 is TGTGCCAGCAGCCTACAGACCTTGGGAAACACTGAAGCTTTCTTT.

This clone was observed a single time. V usage is TRBV5-6 and J usage is TRBJ1-4; weak D call: TRBD1 (6 bases). From germline, CDR1 is SGHDT and CDR2 YYEEEE. V lost 1 base, J lost 9 bases, and 16 bases lay in between. This CDR3 comprises 15 residues. For the CDR3, the DNA is TGTGCCAGCAGCTTGAGGGACACCAAGGATAAAAAACTGTTTTTT. Translated: CASSLRDTKDKKLFF.

V usage is TRBV7-2 and J usage is TRBJ1-4; the D gene is possibly TRBD1 (5 bases). The CDR3 contains 17 residues. Germline V gene data show CDR1 as SGHTA and CDR2 as FQGNSA. With 1 base removed from V and 4 bases from J, the gap between germline ends came to 16 bases. The CDR3 nucleotides are TGTGCCAGCAGCTTAGGGGCAGGGAGACTGAGTAATGAAAAACTGTTTTTT. It translates to CASSLGAGRLSNEKLFF.

The chain joins TRBV10-2 to TRBJ2-1, with D maybe TRBD1 (5 bases). Germline V gene data show CDR1 as WSHSY and CDR2 as SAAADI. The CDR3 runs 15 residues. V was trimmed by 2 bases and J by 8 bases, leaving 16 bases between them. The CDR3 loop reads CASSETRRGIYEQFF. The DNA for the CDR3 is TGCGCCAGCAGTGAGACGAGAAGGGGAATATATGAGCAGTTCTTC.

This chain connects TRBV7-9 to TRBJ1-2, with 10 bases fitting TRBD1. The CDR3 contains 13 residues. The junction had 2 bases not matched to a gene; V was cut back by 4 bases and J by 6 bases. Germline CDR1 and CDR2: SEHNR and FQNEAQ (reference sequence). CDR3 DNA: TGTGCCAGCAGCTCGACAGGGGGCGATGGCTACACCTTC. Its protein product is CASSSTGGDGYTF.

This chain joins TRBV4-2 and TRBJ2-5, with a weak D call TRBD2 (7 bases). The CDR3 has 16 amino acids. The germline gives CDR1 LGHNA, CDR2 YNFKEQ. Trimming took 5 bases from V and 4 from J, leaving 20 bases between them. The CDR3 region has the DNA TGTGCCAGCAGCGCAACGTTATCGGGGGGCACAGAGACCCAGTACTTC. Its translation: CASSATLSGGTETQYF.

The V and J genes are TRBV5-1 and TRBJ1-5; a possible D gene is TRBD1 (6 bases). CDR3 length: 13 amino acids. Looked up from germline, CDR1 is SGHRS and CDR2 is YFSETQ. The V and J ends lost 5 bases and 7 bases respectively, with 13 bases between them. CDR3 residues: CASRYDRRQPQHF. The CDR3 DNA reads as TGCGCCAGCAGATACGACAGGCGCCAGCCCCAGCATTTT. Full variable domain (outside the CDR3, taken from reference TRBV5-1 and TRBJ1-5): KAGVTQTPRYLIKTRGQQVTLSCSPISGHRSVSWYQQTPGQGLQFLFEYFSETQRNKGNFPGRFSGRQFSNSRSEMNVSTLELGDSALYLCASRYDRRQPQHFGDGTRLSIL.

The chain links TRBV2 to TRBJ1-2; D gene unclear. V lost 8 bases and J 2 bases, leaving 9 bases between the germline ends. This CDR3 is built from 12 residues. Germline values: CDR1 SNHLY, CDR2 FYNNEI. The CDR3, as DNA: TGTGCCAGCCAAGTGGGGAACTATGGCTACACCTTC. Encoded protein: CASQVGNYGYTF.

This clone was observed at least ten times. This chain uses TRBV10-1 with TRBJ1-2; maybe TRBD1 (5 bases). Germline-derived CDR1 and CDR2 are WNHNN and SYGVQD (reference sequence). Trimming cost V 6 bases and J 5 bases, with 16 bases left between them. The CDR3 runs 14 residues. This CDR3 reads CASRAGLGPYGYTF. The CDR3 bases are TGCGCCAGCAGGGCAGGGTTGGGACCATATGGCTACACCTTC.

The V call is TRBV6-5, the J call TRBJ1-1; 10 bases map to TRBD1. Germline loops: CDR1 MNHEY, CDR2 SVGAGI. Trimming removed 2 bases from V and 5 bases from J; junction bases left unmatched: 8. The CDR3 extends over 16 amino acids. This CDR3 is CASSYPRDRGGTEAFF. Written as DNA, the CDR3 is TGTGCCAGCAGTTACCCCCGGGACAGGGGCGGTACTGAAGCTTTCTTT.

This chain joins TRBV2 and TRBJ2-1, with 7 bases lining up with TRBD1. Germline V gene sequence: CDR1 SNHLY, CDR2 FYNNEI. The V and J ends lost 7 bases and 7 bases, in that order; junction bases with no gene match: 7. The CDR3 is 13 amino acids. Here the CDR3 DNA reads TGTGCCAGCATGGAGACAGGGCCAAATGAGCAGTTCTTC. Protein: CASMETGPNEQFF.

This clone was seen a few times. This chain links TRBV9 with TRBJ1-5; the match to TRBD1 covers 7 bases. J gave up 1 base and V 3 bases, and 7 bases lay outside the gene matches. This CDR3 comprises 16 residues. Germline values: CDR1 SGDLS, CDR2 YYNGEE. CDR3 sequence: CASSAGQGDSNQPQHF. CDR3 coding DNA: TGTGCCAGCAGCGCGGGGCAGGGGGACAGCAATCAGCCCCAGCATTTT.

The V gene is TRBV29-1, the J gene TRBJ2-3; D might be TRBD1 (5 bases). Trimming took 7 bases from V and 2 from J, leaving 13 bases between them. The CDR3 contains 13 residues. CDR1 is SQVTM, CDR2 ANQGSEA, per germline. CDR3: CSAGWGHTDTQYF. The CDR3 DNA follows: TGCAGCGCTGGGTGGGGCCACACAGATACGCAGTATTTT.

The V and J genes are TRBV7-2 and TRBJ2-1, with D possibly being TRBD1 (5 bases). The germline V gene encodes CDR1 SGHTA and CDR2 FQGNSA. With 2 bases removed from V and 4 bases from J, the gap between germline ends came to 15 bases. The CDR3 is 16 amino acids. The CDR3 reads CASSLLRGSNYNEQFF. The CDR3 DNA follows: TGTGCCAGCAGCTTATTAAGGGGAAGTAATTACAATGAGCAGTTCTTC. The full variable domain, rest sourced from reference TRBV7-2 and TRBJ2-1, is GAGVSQSPSNKVTEKGKDVELRCDPISGHTALYWYRQSLGQGLEFLIYFQGNSAPDKSGLPSDRFSAERTGGSVSTLTIQRTQQEDSAVYLCASSLLRGSNYNEQFFGPGTRLTVL.

This rearrangement joins TRBV9 to TRBJ2-3, with no clear D. CDR3 length equals 11 residues. V gave up 3 bases and J gave up 7 bases, with 6 bases separating them. Germline values: CDR1 SGDLS, CDR2 YYNGEE. CDR3 DNA: TGTGCCAGCAGCGGAGAATATACGCAGTATTTT. This sequence encodes CASSGEYTQYF.

Note on this clone: This is likely an artifact of a read error, given a far larger clone one base away. V and J are TRBV27 and TRBJ2-5, with D perhaps TRBD1 (6 bases). The DNA end is a closer match to TRBJ2-7, so the J assignment may be wrong. This CDR3 is built from 12 residues. In germline, CDR1 is MNHEY, CDR2 SMNVEV (reference sequence). The CDR3 spells CASSSTGHEQYF. In DNA, the CDR3 is TGTGCCAGCAGTTCCACAGGGCACGAGCAGTACTTC.

The chain joins TRBV7-9 to TRBJ1-4, with unresolved D. The V end was cut by 6 bases, the J end by 6 bases, with 8 bases between. Germline assignment: CDR1 SEHNR and CDR2 FQNEAQ (reference sequence). This CDR3 has 12 amino acids. The CDR3 DNA is TGTGCCAGCAGGCATCCAGATGAAAAACTGTTTTTT. Translating gives CASRHPDEKLFF.

The chain joins TRBV5-4 to TRBJ2-6; possibly TRBD1 or TRBD2 for D (5 bases each). CDR3 length: 15 amino acids. Germline lookup yields CDR1 SGHNT and CDR2 YYREEE (reference sequence). V gave up 0 bases and J gave up 4 bases, with 8 bases separating them. CDR3 coding DNA: TGTGCCAGCAGCTTGGGGGGGTCCGGGGCCAACGTCCTGACTTTC. This codes for CASSLGGSGANVLTF.

The genes are TRBV18 and TRBJ2-1; 7 bases are shared with TRBD1. This CDR3 is built from 12 residues. After removal of 4 bases from V and 7 bases from J, the junction contained 1 base not matched to a gene. CDR1 and CDR2 from the germline V gene are KGHSH and LQKENI. The CDR3 DNA follows: TGTGCCAGCTCACAACAGGGGAATGAGCAGTTCTTC. Amino acid sequence: CASSQQGNEQFF. The whole variable domain, remainder taken from reference TRBV18 and TRBJ2-1, is NAGVMQNPRHLVRRRGQEARLRCSPMKGHSHVYWYRQLPEEGLKFMVYLQKENIIDESGMPKERFSAEFPKEGPSILRIQQVVRGDSAAYFCASSQQGNEQFFGPGTRLTVL.

This rearrangement joins TRBV6-5 to TRBJ2-7, with TRBD2 matching 7 bases. Germline V gene lookup returns CDR1 MNHEY and CDR2 SVGAGI. Unmatched junction bases numbered 5, after V lost 5 bases and J lost 1 base. The CDR3 consists of 14 residues. The CDR3 loop reads CASSQASGSYEQYF. The CDR3 DNA follows: TGTGCCAGCAGTCAGGCTAGCGGATCCTACGAGCAGTACTTC.